This T cell receptor beta chain comes out of a study of vaccination effects on CD4 cells after COVID-19. The overall study: Ahead of sequencing, the ViraFEST assay grew antigen-specific CD4+ T cells using viral peptide pools. Sampling occurred a median 72 days post second dose, range 14 to 241.

In the case of this clone: What it binds is unknown.

V lost 2 bases, J lost 7 bases, and 8 bases lay in between. The CDR3 is 13 residues long. Germline CDR1 KGHSH, CDR2 LQKENI. Profiling relied on immunoSEQ multiplex PCR, and the TCRdb table lists in-frame clones only, not all of them. Counted here are about 34,000 clones, about 75% occurring once; the ten biggest clones make up under 7.5%. After around ten days in culture, the CD4+ T cells were isolated. Documented for the person is a PCR-confirmed SARS-CoV-2 infection occurring between March and December 2020. Either the BNT162b2 or mRNA-1273 vaccine was given to participants in two doses. Sequenced material: CD4+ T cells from PBMCs cultured without peptide, taken after COVID-19 vaccination. The source of this sequence is a human donor who had a prior SARS-CoV-2 infection. This chain uses TRBV18 with TRBJ2-2; D gene unclear. This chain's CDR3 is CASSPVRFGELFF. For the CDR3, the DNA is TGTGCCAGCTCACCAGTTCGTTTCGGGGAGCTGTTTTTT.